This TCR beta chain was found in a study of cytomegalovirus exposure and HLA in healthy donors. Study-level background: There were 88 million or so unique TCRs (from HLA-typed donors) in an early data release.

The junction had 0 bases not matched to a gene; V was cut back by 0 bases and J by 2 bases. The germline CDR1 and CDR2 sequences are SGHRS and YFSETQ. The length of the CDR3 is 15 residues. This clone was recorded a few times. Its target is not known. The study, taken as a whole, reports: More than 15,000 TCR beta sequences were associated with HLA alleles at 0.05 false discovery rate in a later analysis. Sequencing depth across donors, presence/absence analyses assumed, was roughly uniform.

The PCR contained 60 Vbeta and 13 Jbeta primers. Here immunoSEQ multiplex PCR was the method, and the copy in TCRdb shows in-frame clones only, minus some. The sample records fewer than 250,000 clones, about 90% being singletons. The source is a man aged 25-40 years in good health and CMV-seronegative. The V call is TRBV5-1, the J call TRBJ1-4; 8 bases line up with TRBD1. Sequenced input: PBMCs. CDR3 sequence reads: CASSLGQGTNEKLFF. The CDR3 DNA reads as TGCGCCAGCAGCTTGGGACAGGGGACTAATGAAAAACTGTTTTTT.